This is a list of T cell receptor beta chains from one sample in a study of CD8 T cells in Susac syndrome. Each CDR3 protein gets one entry after TCRdb re-called the immunoSEQ multiplex PCR reads with MiXCR. This table holds around 150,000 distinct CDR3 sequences, approximately 95% found once. Sequences were obtained from CD4+ T cells from PBMCs. Receptor source: a human donor with multiple sclerosis. Both conserved end residues are part of each CDR3. The D gene is left open where the match is weak. Where a row states a size, it is once, few, many or the class of an expanded clone; other rows omit it.

v_gene: TRBV30; d_gene: TRBD2; abundance: .; j_gene: TRBJ2-3; CDR3aa: CAWSSSAGVPDTQYF; CDR3nt: TGTGCCTGGAGTAGCTCAGCGGGAGTCCCAGATACGCAGTATTTT
v_gene: TRBV7-9; d_gene: .; abundance: few; j_gene: TRBJ2-5; CDR3aa: CASSLGAQETQYF; CDR3nt: TGTGCCAGCAGCTTAGGGGCCCAAGAGACCCAGTACTTC
v_gene: TRBV20-1; d_gene: TRBD1; abundance: .; j_gene: TRBJ2-6; CDR3aa: CSASSRDRVKANVLTF; CDR3nt: TGCAGTGCTAGTTCCCGGGACAGAGTCAAGGCCAACGTCCTGACTTTC
v_gene: TRBV5-1; d_gene: .; abundance: .; j_gene: TRBJ2-7; CDR3aa: CASSVSGASTYEQYF; CDR3nt: TGCGCCAGCAGCGTATCGGGGGCGTCCACCTACGAGCAGTACTTC
v_gene: TRBV5-1; d_gene: .; abundance: .; j_gene: TRBJ1-1; CDR3aa: CASSLAGRDTEAFF; CDR3nt: TGCGCCAGCAGCTTGGCAGGGAGGGACACTGAAGCTTTCTTT
v_gene: TRBV5-4; d_gene: .; abundance: .; j_gene: TRBJ2-2; CDR3aa: CASSLKVPPGELFF; CDR3nt: TGTGCCAGCAGCTTAAAAGTCCCCCCCGGGGAGCTGTTTTTT
v_gene: TRBV5-1; d_gene: .; abundance: .; j_gene: TRBJ2-2; CDR3aa: CASSKVDGAGELFF; CDR3nt: TGCGCCAGCAGCAAGGTTGATGGGGCCGGGGAGCTGTTTTTT
v_gene: TRBV10-2; d_gene: .; abundance: .; j_gene: TRBJ2-1; CDR3aa: CASSALGGQFF; CDR3nt: TGCGCCAGCAGCGCACTAGGGGGGCAGTTCTTC
v_gene: TRBV7-9; d_gene: .; abundance: .; j_gene: TRBJ2-2; CDR3aa: CASSRRQGFAGELFF; CDR3nt: TGTGCCAGCAGCCGGCGGCAGGGCTTCGCCGGGGAGCTGTTTTTT
v_gene: TRBV4-2; d_gene: .; abundance: .; j_gene: TRBJ1-1; CDR3aa: CASSQEWGREAFF; CDR3nt: TGTGCCAGCAGCCAAGAATGGGGGCGAGAAGCTTTCTTT
v_gene: TRBV4-1; d_gene: TRBD1; abundance: once; j_gene: TRBJ2-7; CDR3aa: CASSQVGDREDEQYF; CDR3nt: TGCGCCAGCAGTCAGGTCGGGGACAGGGAGGACGAGCAGTACTTC
v_gene: TRBV29-1; d_gene: .; abundance: .; j_gene: TRBJ2-7; CDR3aa: CSAARDFSLTYEQYF; CDR3nt: TGCAGCGCCGCCAGGGACTTTAGCCTTACCTACGAGCAGTACTTC
v_gene: TRBV6-1; d_gene: .; abundance: once; j_gene: TRBJ2-7; CDR3aa: CASSDRTYEQYF; CDR3nt: TGTGCCAGCAGTGACCGGACCTACGAGCAGTACTTC
v_gene: TRBV27; d_gene: TRBD1; abundance: .; j_gene: TRBJ1-5; CDR3aa: CASSLMAGGDQPQHF; CDR3nt: TGTGCCAGCAGTTTAATGGCAGGGGGAGATCAGCCCCAGCATTTT
v_gene: TRBV11-3; d_gene: TRBD2; abundance: .; j_gene: TRBJ2-1; CDR3aa: CASSRAGGNEQFF; CDR3nt: TGTGCCAGCAGCCGAGCGGGAGGCAATGAGCAGTTCTTC
v_gene: TRBV23-1; d_gene: .; abundance: .; j_gene: TRBJ1-5; CDR3aa: CASSQSRDSSYQPQHF; CDR3nt: TGCGCCAGCAGTCAATCCAGGGACTCCAGCTATCAGCCCCAGCATTTT